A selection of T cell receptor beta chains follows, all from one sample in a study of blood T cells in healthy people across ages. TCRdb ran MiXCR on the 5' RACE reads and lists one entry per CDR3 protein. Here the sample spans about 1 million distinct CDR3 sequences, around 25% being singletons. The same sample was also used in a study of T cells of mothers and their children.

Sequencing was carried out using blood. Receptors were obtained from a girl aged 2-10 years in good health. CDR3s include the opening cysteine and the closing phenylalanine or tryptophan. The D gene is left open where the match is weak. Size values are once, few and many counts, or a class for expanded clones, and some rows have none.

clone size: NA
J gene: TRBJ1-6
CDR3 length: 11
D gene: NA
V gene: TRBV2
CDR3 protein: CASGEYSPLHF
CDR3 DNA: TGTGCCAGCGGGGAGTATTCACCCCTCCACTTT

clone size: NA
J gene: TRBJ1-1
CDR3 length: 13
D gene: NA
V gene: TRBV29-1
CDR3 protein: CSVEDLMNTEAFF
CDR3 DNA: TGCAGCGTTGAAGATCTTATGAACACTGAAGCTTTCTTT

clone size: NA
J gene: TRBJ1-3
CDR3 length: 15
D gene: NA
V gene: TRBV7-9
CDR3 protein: CASSFLELSGNTIYF
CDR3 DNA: TGTGCCAGCAGCTTCCTCGAGCTCTCTGGAAACACCATATATTTT

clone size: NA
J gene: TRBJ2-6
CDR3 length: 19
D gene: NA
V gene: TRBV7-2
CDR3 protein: CASSLSGTYVFSGANVLTF
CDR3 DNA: TGTGCCAGCAGCTTGAGTGGCACCTATGTTTTCTCTGGGGCCAACGTCCTGACTTTC

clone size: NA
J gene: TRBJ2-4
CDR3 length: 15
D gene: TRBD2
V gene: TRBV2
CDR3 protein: CASSEREHPKNIQYF
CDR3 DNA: TGTGCCAGCAGTGAGCGGGAGCATCCCAAAAACATTCAGTACTTC

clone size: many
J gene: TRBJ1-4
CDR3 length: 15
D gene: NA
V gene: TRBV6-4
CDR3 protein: CASSRGTATNEKLFF
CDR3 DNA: TGTGCCAGCAGTAGGGGAACGGCAACTAATGAAAAACTGTTTTTT

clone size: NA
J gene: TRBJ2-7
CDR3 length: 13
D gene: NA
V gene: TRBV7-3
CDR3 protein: CASSSWGPYEQYF
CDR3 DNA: TGTGCCAGCAGCTCCTGGGGTCCCTACGAGCAGTACTTC

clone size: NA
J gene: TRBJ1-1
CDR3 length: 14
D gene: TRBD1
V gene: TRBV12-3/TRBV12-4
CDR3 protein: CASSLWDRDISAFF
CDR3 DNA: TGTGCCAGCAGTTTATGGGACAGGGATATTTCGGCTTTCTTT

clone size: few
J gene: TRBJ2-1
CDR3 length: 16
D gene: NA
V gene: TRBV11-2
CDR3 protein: CASSIERGARWGEQFF
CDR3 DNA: TGTGCCAGCAGCATAGAAAGGGGGGCTCGATGGGGTGAGCAGTTCTTC

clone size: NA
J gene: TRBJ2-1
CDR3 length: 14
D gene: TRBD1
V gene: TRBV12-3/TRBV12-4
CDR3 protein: CASTQSGTGNEQFF
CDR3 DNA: TGTGCCAGCACCCAATCGGGGACAGGGAATGAGCAGTTCTTC

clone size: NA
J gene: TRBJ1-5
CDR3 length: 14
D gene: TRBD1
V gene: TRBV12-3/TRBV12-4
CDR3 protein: CASSLGDRAQPQHF
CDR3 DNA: TGTGCCAGCAGTTTGGGGGACAGGGCTCAGCCCCAGCATTTT

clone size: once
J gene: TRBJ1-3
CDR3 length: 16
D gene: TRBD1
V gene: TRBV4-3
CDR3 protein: CASSEGATYSGNTIYF
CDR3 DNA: TGCGCCAGCAGCGAGGGGGCGACGTACTCTGGAAACACCATATATTTT

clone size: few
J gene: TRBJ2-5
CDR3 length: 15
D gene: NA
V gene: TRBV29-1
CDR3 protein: CSVLTRGWTRETQYF
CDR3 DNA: TGCAGCGTTCTCACCCGGGGGTGGACACGAGAGACCCAGTACTTC

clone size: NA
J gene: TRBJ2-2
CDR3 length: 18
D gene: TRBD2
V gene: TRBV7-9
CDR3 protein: CASGPTSGGYVYTGELLF
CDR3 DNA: TGTGCCAGCGGCCCTACTAGCGGGGGGTACGTGTACACCGGGGAGCTGCTTTTT

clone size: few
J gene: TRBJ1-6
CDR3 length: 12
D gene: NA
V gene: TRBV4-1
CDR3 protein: CASDDSNSPLHF
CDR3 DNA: TGCGCCAGTGACGACAGTAATTCACCCCTCCACTTT

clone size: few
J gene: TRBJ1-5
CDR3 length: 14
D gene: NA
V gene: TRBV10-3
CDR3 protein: CAISGEPLNQPQHF
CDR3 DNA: TGTGCCATCAGTGGAGAGCCGCTCAATCAGCCCCAGCATTTT

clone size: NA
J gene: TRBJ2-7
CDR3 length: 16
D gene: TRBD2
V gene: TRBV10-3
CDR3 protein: CAIGASGRAGPYEQYF
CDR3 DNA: TGTGCCATCGGAGCTAGCGGGAGAGCGGGACCCTACGAGCAGTACTTC

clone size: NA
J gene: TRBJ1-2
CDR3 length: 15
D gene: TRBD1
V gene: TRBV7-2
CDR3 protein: CASNDFSGGEEGYTF
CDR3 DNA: TGTGCCAGCAACGATTTTTCAGGGGGCGAAGAAGGCTACACCTTC

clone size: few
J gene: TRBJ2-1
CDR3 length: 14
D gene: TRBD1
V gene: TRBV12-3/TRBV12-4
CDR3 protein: CASSLDRGWNEQFF
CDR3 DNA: TGTGCCAGCAGCCTGGACAGGGGCTGGAATGAGCAGTTCTTC

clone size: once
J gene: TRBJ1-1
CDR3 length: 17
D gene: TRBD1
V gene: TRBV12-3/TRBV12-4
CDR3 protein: CASSLVLDRGADTEAFF
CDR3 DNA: TGTGCCAGCAGTTTAGTTTTAGACAGGGGGGCGGACACTGAAGCTTTCTTT

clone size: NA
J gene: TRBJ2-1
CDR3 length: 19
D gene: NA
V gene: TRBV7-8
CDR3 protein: CASSLGPGVSGLLNNEQFF
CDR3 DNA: TGTGCCAGCAGCTTAGGGCCAGGGGTGAGCGGACTACTCAACAATGAGCAGTTCTTC

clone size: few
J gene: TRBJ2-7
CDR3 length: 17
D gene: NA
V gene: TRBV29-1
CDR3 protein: CSVKVTRASSHSYEQYF
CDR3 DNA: TGCAGCGTCAAAGTAACTAGGGCAAGTAGCCATTCCTACGAGCAGTACTTC

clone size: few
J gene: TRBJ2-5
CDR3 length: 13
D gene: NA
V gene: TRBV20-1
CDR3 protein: CSANGPLGGTQYF
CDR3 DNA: TGCAGTGCTAACGGACCCTTGGGGGGGACCCAGTACTTC

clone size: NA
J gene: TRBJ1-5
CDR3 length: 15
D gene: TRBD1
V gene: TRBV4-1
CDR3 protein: CASSPGQGAATPQHF
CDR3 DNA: TGCGCCAGCAGCCCGGGACAGGGGGCCGCGACGCCCCAGCATTTT

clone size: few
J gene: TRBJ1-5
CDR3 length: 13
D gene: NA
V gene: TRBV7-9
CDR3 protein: CASSPQQHQPQHF
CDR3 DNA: TGTGCCAGCAGCCCCCAACAACATCAGCCCCAGCATTTT

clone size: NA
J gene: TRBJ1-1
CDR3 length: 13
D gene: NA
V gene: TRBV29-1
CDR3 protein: CSVEQLLRTEAFF
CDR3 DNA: TGCAGCGTGGAACAACTCTTACGCACTGAAGCTTTCTTT

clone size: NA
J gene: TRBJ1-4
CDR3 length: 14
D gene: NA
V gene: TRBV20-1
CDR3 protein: CSAYGPATNEKLFF
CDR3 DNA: TGCAGTGCTTACGGCCCAGCAACTAATGAAAAACTGTTTTTT

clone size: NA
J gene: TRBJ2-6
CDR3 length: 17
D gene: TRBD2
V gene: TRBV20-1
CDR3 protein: CSARDLTSGTGANVLTF
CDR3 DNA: TGCAGTGCTAGAGACTTGACTAGCGGGACTGGGGCCAACGTCCTGACTTTC

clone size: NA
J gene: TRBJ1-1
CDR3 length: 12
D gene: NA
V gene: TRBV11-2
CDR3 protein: CASSRMSTGAFF
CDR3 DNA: TGTGCCAGCAGTCGGATGTCCACTGGAGCTTTCTTT

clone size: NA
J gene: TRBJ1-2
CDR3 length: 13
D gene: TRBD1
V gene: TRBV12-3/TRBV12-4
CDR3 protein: CASIDREFDGYTF
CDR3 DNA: TGTGCCAGCATCGACAGGGAATTCGATGGCTACACCTTC

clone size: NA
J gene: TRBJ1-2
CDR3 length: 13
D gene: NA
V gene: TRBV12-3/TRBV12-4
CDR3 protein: CASRGSGVYGYTF
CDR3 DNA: TGTGCCAGCAGGGGATCAGGGGTCTATGGCTACACCTTC

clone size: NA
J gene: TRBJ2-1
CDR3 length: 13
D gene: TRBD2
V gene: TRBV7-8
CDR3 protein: CASSSGLANMQFF
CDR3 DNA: TGTGCCAGCAGTTCGGGACTAGCGAATATGCAATTCTTC

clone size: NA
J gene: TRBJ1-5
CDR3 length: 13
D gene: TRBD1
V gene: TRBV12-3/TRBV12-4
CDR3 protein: CASRGQGVQPQHF
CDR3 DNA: TGTGCCAGCAGGGGACAGGGAGTACAGCCCCAGCATTTT

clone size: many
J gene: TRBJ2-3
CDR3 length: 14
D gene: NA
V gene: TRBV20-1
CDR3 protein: CSARSPFLTDTQYF
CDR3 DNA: TGCAGTGCTAGATCCCCATTTCTCACAGATACGCAGTATTTT

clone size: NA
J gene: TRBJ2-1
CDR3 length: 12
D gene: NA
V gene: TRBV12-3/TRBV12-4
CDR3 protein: CASRSDYNEQFF
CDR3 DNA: TGTGCCAGCAGGTCCGATTACAATGAGCAGTTCTTC

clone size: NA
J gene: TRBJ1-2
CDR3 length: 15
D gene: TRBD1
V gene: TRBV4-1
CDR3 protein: CASSQNQDRGYGYTF
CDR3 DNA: TGCGCCAGCAGTCAAAATCAGGACAGGGGCTATGGCTACACCTTC

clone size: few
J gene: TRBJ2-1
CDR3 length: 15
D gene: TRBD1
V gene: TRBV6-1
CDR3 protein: CAIVQGASSYNEQFF
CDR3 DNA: TGTGCCATTGTTCAGGGGGCCAGCTCCTACAATGAGCAGTTCTTC

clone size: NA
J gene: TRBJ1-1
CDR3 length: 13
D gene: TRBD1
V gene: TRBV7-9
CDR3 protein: CASSSGQDTEAFF
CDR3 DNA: TGTGCCAGCAGCTCAGGACAGGACACTGAAGCTTTCTTT

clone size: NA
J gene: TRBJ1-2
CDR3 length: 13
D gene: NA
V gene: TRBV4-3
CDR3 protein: CASSQLLRWGYTF
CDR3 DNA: TGCGCCAGCAGCCAACTACTTAGGTGGGGCTACACCTTC

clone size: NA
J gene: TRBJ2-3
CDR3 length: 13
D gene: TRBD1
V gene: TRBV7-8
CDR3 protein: CASNRGVTDTQYF
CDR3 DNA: TGTGCCAGCAACAGGGGTGTCACAGATACGCAGTATTTT

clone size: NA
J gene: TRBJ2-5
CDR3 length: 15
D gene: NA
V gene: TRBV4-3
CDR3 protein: CASSQDLLDQETQYF
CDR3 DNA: TGCGCCAGCAGCCAAGATCTTCTGGACCAAGAGACCCAGTACTTC

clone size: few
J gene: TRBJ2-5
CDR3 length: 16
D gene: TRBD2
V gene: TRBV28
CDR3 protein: CASSLLERELGETQYF
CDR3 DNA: TGTGCCAGCAGTTTGCTCGAGCGGGAGCTAGGAGAGACCCAGTACTTC

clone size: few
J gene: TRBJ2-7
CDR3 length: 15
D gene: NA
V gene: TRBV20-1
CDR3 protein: CSARGEVADFYEQYF
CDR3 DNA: TGCAGTGCCAGGGGGGAGGTAGCGGATTTCTACGAGCAGTACTTC

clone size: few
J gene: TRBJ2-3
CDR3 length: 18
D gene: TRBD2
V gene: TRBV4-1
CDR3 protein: CASSGIALAGGGADTQYF
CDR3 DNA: TGCGCCAGCAGCGGAATCGCCCTAGCGGGAGGAGGCGCAGATACGCAGTATTTT